The 29 T cell receptor beta chains below come from one sample, sequenced in a study of T-cell reconstitution after alpha-beta-depleted transplantation in children. During its preparation, the TCRbeta library received unique molecular identifiers. TCRdb recomputed calls from the PCR reads with MiXCR, one row per CDR3 protein. The sample holds 450,000 to 700,000 distinct CDR3 sequences, 27% seen once. The material sequenced was PBMCs, taken before TCRalphabeta/CD19-depleted stem cell transplant. These TCRs come from a boy in the first two years of life with Wiskott-Aldrich syndrome, due to receive a stem cell transplant.

The V and J genes are TRBV25-1 and TRBJ1-3; D ambiguous. The germline gives CDR1 MGHDK, CDR2 SYGVNS. V was cut by 6 bases and J by 1 base, with 13 bases left in between. This CDR3 has 15 residues. The CDR3 here is CASRDSRGSGNTIYF. The CDR3 DNA sequence: TGTGCCAGCAGAGATAGCAGAGGGTCTGGAAACACCATATATTTT.

The chain couples TRBV5-6 to TRBJ1-2; a weak D match, TRBD1 (5 bases). Germline assignment: CDR1 SGHDT and CDR2 YYEEEE. Trimming removed 5 bases from V and 7 bases from J, with 12 bases in between. This CDR3 has 12 residues. CDR3 DNA sequence: TGTGCCAGCAGTTCGGGGGGACGTGGCTACACCTTC. Amino acids: CASSSGGRGYTF.

There are a few counts of this clonotype. The chain employs TRBV29-1 and TRBJ2-1; 14 nucleotides line up with TRBD2. V lost 3 bases, J lost 9 bases, and 7 bases stayed unmatched. CDR3 length: 15 residues. Per germline, CDR1 SQVTM and CDR2 ANQGSEA. The CDR3 loop reads CSVEGTGTSGSEQFF. CDR3 sequence (DNA): TGCAGCGTTGAGGGAACGGGGACTAGCGGGAGTGAGCAGTTCTTC.

The V and J genes are TRBV24-1 and TRBJ2-6; the D gene is possibly TRBD1 (6 bases). The CDR3 runs 19 residues. Trimming pared 3 bases from V and 0 bases from J, leaving 17 bases between. Germline values: CDR1 KGHDR, CDR2 SFDVKD. The CDR3 DNA is TGTGCCACCAGTGATCCGACAGGATCCCCAGTCTCTGGGGCCAACGTCCTGACTTTC. This encodes CATSDPTGSPVSGANVLTF.

The chain links TRBV14 to TRBJ2-7, with D hard to call. This CDR3 is 14 amino acids long. Germline CDR1 is SGHDN and CDR2 is FVKESK. V was pared by 1 base and J by 2 bases, with 9 bases between. CDR3 residues: CASSQVGPAYEQYF. In DNA, the CDR3 is TGTGCCAGCAGCCAAGTGGGCCCCGCCTACGAGCAGTACTTC. The complete variable domain, with remaining parts taken from reference TRBV14 and TRBJ2-7, reads EAGVTQFPSHSVIEKGQTVTLRCDPISGHDNLYWYRRVMGKEIKFLLHFVKESKQDESGMPNNRFLAERTGGTYSTLKVQPAELEDSGVYFCASSQVGPAYEQYFGPGTRLTVT.

This clonotype appeared a few times. This chain links TRBV7-8 with TRBJ1-2, with D perhaps matching TRBD1 (5 bases). This CDR3 has 16 amino acids. The V and J ends lost 5 bases and 0 bases respectively, with 16 bases between them. Looked up from germline, CDR1 is SGHVS and CDR2 is FQNEAQ. The CDR3 DNA sequence: TGTGCCAGCAGCGCTCAGGGTCGGCTTGCTAACTATGGCTACACCTTC. The encoded protein is CASSAQGRLANYGYTF.

The chain has TRBV5-1 and TRBJ2-1; D not resolved. Germline lookup yields CDR1 SGHRS and CDR2 YFSETQ. This CDR3 comprises 15 residues. Trimming cost V 0 bases and J 0 bases, with 7 bases left between them. DNA for the CDR3: TGCGCCAGCAGCTTGGAAGTGAGCTCCTACAATGAGCAGTTCTTC. This translates into CASSLEVSSYNEQFF.

The chain has TRBV12-3 or TRBV12-4 and TRBJ2-3; D unclear. V lost 10 bases, J lost 2 bases, and 16 bases lay in between. This CDR3 contains 14 residues. This chain's CDR3 is CATMTRRATDTQYF. In DNA, the CDR3 is TGTGCCACCATGACCCGGAGAGCCACAGATACGCAGTATTTT.

There are a few counts of this clonotype. V and J are TRBV27 and TRBJ1-4; D remains ambiguous. CDR3 size: 16 residues. CDR1 and CDR2 (germline): MNHEY, SMNVEV (reference sequence). The germline V and J ends were trimmed by 4 bases and 5 bases, with 17 bases remaining between them. The CDR3 region has the DNA TGTGCCAGCAGTTCAAGAGGAATCGTCTGGAATGAAAAACTGTTTTTT. Its protein is CASSSRGIVWNEKLFF. Full variable domain (missing parts from reference TRBV27 and TRBJ1-4): EAQVTQNPRYLITVTGKKLTVTCSQNMNHEYMSWYRQDPGLGLRQIYYSMNVEVTDKGDVPEGYKVSRKEKRNFPLILESPSPNQTSLYFCASSSRGIVWNEKLFFGSGTQLSVL.

The gene calls are TRBV2 and TRBJ1-5, with a tentative D call TRBD1 (6 bases). The CDR3 has 17 residues. CDR1 and CDR2 (germline): SNHLY, FYNNEI. Trimming took 6 bases from V and 1 from J, leaving 19 bases between them. CDR3 amino acids: CASSVGVNRVSNQPQHF. CDR3 in DNA: TGTGCCAGCAGCGTGGGGGTAAACAGGGTGAGCAATCAGCCCCAGCATTTT.

This clonotype was counted between two and nine times. The V and J genes are TRBV20-1 and TRBJ1-2; D remains unclear. CDR1 is DFQATT and CDR2 is SNEGSKA in the germline V gene (reference sequence). Trimming left V 0 bases short and J 4 bases short, with 12 bases between. The CDR3 sequence is 14 residues long. The DNA of the CDR3 is TGCAGTGCTAGAGATATGAGGGCCGCCTATGGCTACACCTTC. Translated, it gives CSARDMRAAYGYTF.

A few counts support this clonotype. The V call is TRBV5-5, the J call TRBJ2-1; D gene unclear. Trimming took 3 bases from V and 9 from J, leaving 10 bases between them. Germline CDR1 and CDR2: SGHKS and YYEKEE (reference sequence). The CDR3 totals 12 residues. The CDR3 loop reads CASSWDWGEQFF. DNA for the CDR3: TGTGCCAGCAGCTGGGATTGGGGTGAGCAGTTCTTC.

This chain joins TRBV20-1 and TRBJ2-6; D call uncertain. V lost 3 bases, J lost 1 base, and 10 bases lay in between. Germline V gene sequence: CDR1 DFQATT, CDR2 SNEGSKA (reference sequence). The CDR3 has 15 residues. The CDR3 sequence: CSARLSGSGANVLTF. The CDR3 nucleotides are TGCAGTGCTAGGCTCTCCGGGTCTGGGGCCAACGTCCTGACTTTC.

The chain is built from TRBV18 and TRBJ2-7; D gene ambiguous. The CDR3 is made up of 15 amino acids. CDR1 is KGHSH, CDR2 LQKENI, per germline. Deletions cut 3 bases from V and 2 bases from J, with 14 bases between. The CDR3 is CASSPYGVATYEQYF. The CDR3 nucleotides read TGTGCCAGCTCACCGTATGGGGTAGCCACCTACGAGCAGTACTTC.

The DNA for the CDR3 is TGCGCCAGCAGCTGGACTAGCGGGAGTTGGAACATTCAGTACTTC. It specifies CASSWTSGSWNIQYF. The chain has TRBV5-1 and TRBJ2-4; 13 nucleotides match TRBD2. CDR1 SGHRS and CDR2 YFSETQ come from the germline V gene. The junction had 4 bases not matched to a gene; V was cut back by 3 bases and J by 7 bases. This CDR3 is built from 15 residues.

V and J are TRBV20-1 and TRBJ2-7; 9 bases line up with TRBD1. The CDR3 has 14 amino acids. Germline trimming cut 4 bases from V and 5 bases from J; bases unmatched to any gene: 9. Germline CDR1 and CDR2: DFQATT and SNEGSKA (reference sequence). CDR3 DNA sequence: TGCAGTGCTATTCATCGGGACAGGGCCCACGAGCAGTACTTC. Protein product: CSAIHRDRAHEQYF.

This clonotype was recorded only once. The CDR3 DNA reads as TGTGCCAGCAGTTTAAGTCGGCCAGGGACGAACACCGGGGAGCTGTTTTTT. This translates into CASSLSRPGTNTGELFF. V is TRBV28 and J is TRBJ2-2; tentative D call: TRBD1 (5 bases). Trimming stripped 2 bases from V and 0 bases from J, with 13 bases between. Germline V CDR1 and CDR2: MDHEN, SYDVKM. The CDR3 contains 17 residues.

As regards this clonotype: A junction boundary mismatches the germline segment, possibly from a read error. The chain couples TRBV7-2 to TRBJ2-7; 7 nucleotides match TRBD2. The CDR3 totals 14 residues. Germline CDR1 reads SGHTA; CDR2 reads FQGNSA. The CDR3: CASSLVGGSYVQYF. CDR3 bases: TGTGCCAGCAGCTTAGTGGGCGGGAGCTACGTGCAGTACTTC. Supplemented by reference TRBV7-2 and TRBJ2-7, the full variable domain reads GAGVSQSPSNKVTEKGKDVELRCDPISGHTALYWYRQSLGQGLEFLIYFQGNSAPDKSGLPSDRFSAERTGGSVSTLTIQRTQQEDSAVYLCASSLVGGSYVQYFGPGTRLTVT.

This clonotype has more than one count but fewer than ten. The chain couples TRBV5-1 to TRBJ2-1; 9 nucleotides match TRBD2. The J segment lost 4 bases and the V segment lost 0 bases, leaving 2 bases of the junction unmatched. CDR1 is SGHRS, CDR2 YFSETQ, per germline. This CDR3 spans 15 amino acids. The CDR3 sequence: CASSLATSGYNEQFF. The CDR3 nucleotides are TGCGCCAGCAGCTTGGCGACTAGCGGTTACAATGAGCAGTTCTTC.

V is TRBV6-5 and J is TRBJ1-5; tentatively, D is TRBD1 (5 bases). The V gene's germline CDR1 is MNHEY and CDR2 SVGAGI. V dropped 6 bases and J dropped 7 bases, with 16 bases sitting between them. This CDR3 region has 14 residues. CDR3 nucleotides: TGTGCCAGCAGGGTCACAGGTTCCCTCCAGCCCCAGCATTTT. It yields the protein CASRVTGSLQPQHF.

This clonotype occurred a few times. The gene calls are TRBV29-1 and TRBJ2-1; D call uncertain. CDR3 length: 13 residues. V was clipped by 3 bases and J by 3 bases, with 9 bases between them. Germline values: CDR1 SQVTM, CDR2 ANQGSEA. The CDR3 sequence: CSVDPKGYNEQFF. The CDR3 nucleotides read TGCAGCGTTGACCCTAAAGGCTACAATGAGCAGTTCTTC.

As regards this clonotype: This may come from a read error, since a much larger clone is one base off. The chain combines TRBV5-1 with TRBJ2-1, with D unclear. With 4 bases removed from V and 2 bases from J, the gap between germline ends came to 7 bases. Per the germline V gene, CDR1 is SGHRS and CDR2 is YFSETQ. This CDR3 comprises 13 residues. The CDR3 region has the DNA TGCGCCAGCAGCCGGCAGCCCTACAATGAGCAGTTCTTC. This encodes CASSRQPYNEQFF.

The gene calls are TRBV6-2 or TRBV6-3 and TRBJ2-5, with TRBD2 identical over 13 bases. With V trimmed by 1 base and J by 4 bases, 18 bases remained unmatched. CDR1 MNHEY and CDR2 SVGEGT come from the germline V gene. The CDR3 loop spans 21 amino acids. Here the CDR3 DNA reads TGTGCCAGCAGTTACTACTTCTACGGACTAGCGGGAGTTAGAGGGGCAGAGACCCAGTACTTC. It is translated as CASSYYFYGLAGVRGAETQYF.

Here the CDR3 reads CSDKGNTGELFF. DNA for the CDR3: TGCAGTGACAAGGGGAACACCGGGGAGCTGTTTTTT. The chain joins TRBV20-1 to TRBJ2-2; D unclear. The CDR3 spans 12 residues. The germline V and J ends were trimmed by 7 bases and 1 base, with 7 bases remaining between them. Germline-derived CDR1 and CDR2 are DFQATT and SNEGSKA (reference sequence).

The chain uses TRBV20-1 and TRBJ2-3, with D hard to call. Trimming took 3 bases from V and 0 from J, leaving 10 bases between them. Germline CDR1 DFQATT, CDR2 SNEGSKA (reference sequence). The CDR3 covers 14 residues. Here the CDR3 reads CSARAPKSTDTQYF. The DNA of the CDR3 is TGCAGTGCTAGGGCGCCGAAGAGCACAGATACGCAGTATTTT.

The gene calls are TRBV7-6 and TRBJ1-2; no definite D call. V lost 5 bases and J lost 0, with 16 bases in between. The CDR3 spans 16 residues. In germline, CDR1 is SGHVS, CDR2 FNYEAQ. CDR3 in DNA: TGTGCCAGCAGCCGAAGGGCAGGAACAGCTAACTATGGCTACACCTTC. Encoded protein: CASSRRAGTANYGYTF.

This clonotype was counted a few times. The chain carries TRBV5-5 and TRBJ1-6; D not resolved. V lost 4 bases, J lost 0 bases, and 11 bases lay in between. The CDR3 is 16 amino acids. CDR1 SGHKS and CDR2 YYEKEE come from the germline V gene (reference sequence). CDR3 loop: CASSPPWSSYNSPLHF. The DNA of the CDR3 is TGTGCCAGCAGCCCCCCCTGGAGCTCCTATAATTCACCCCTCCACTTT. The entire variable domain, with the rest obtained from reference TRBV5-5 and TRBJ1-6, is as follows: DAGVTQSPTHLIKTRGQQVTLRCSPISGHKSVSWYQQVLGQGPQFIFQYYEKEERGRGNFPDRFSARQFPNYSSELNVNALLLGDSALYLCASSPPWSSYNSPLHFGNGTRLTVT.

This clonotype was seen a few times. The chain carries TRBV5-1 and TRBJ2-1; a weak D match, TRBD1 (6 bases). The CDR3 has 16 residues. CDR1 is SGHRS, CDR2 YFSETQ, per germline. The V end lost 2 bases, the J end lost 0 bases, and 12 bases lay between the germline ends. The CDR3 DNA follows: TGCGCCAGCAGCTTAGAGGACAGTCTCTCCTACAATGAGCAGTTCTTC. It codes for CASSLEDSLSYNEQFF.

The chain has TRBV12-3 or TRBV12-4 and TRBJ2-1; the D is unclear. There are 12 residues in the CDR3. V lost 10 bases to trimming and J lost 3 bases, with 10 bases between them. CDR3 in DNA: TGTGCCACCTCAAGGAACTACAATGAGCAGTTCTTC. It yields the protein CATSRNYNEQFF.